The 19 T cell receptor beta chains given below trace back to one sample, sequenced in a study of T cell clonality in common variable immunodeficiency. The protocol was immunoSEQ multiplex PCR, while the TCRdb copy is restricted to in-frame clones and leaves out a portion. Singletons are absent from the sample, which has about 45,000 clones. Input material: peripheral blood mononuclear cells. All receptors come from a person aged 18 to 75 in good health.

This clone was detected a few times. Sequencing ends 3 residues short of the CDR3 end; the germline J gene provides the rest. The chain joins TRBV2 to TRBJ1-5, with D perhaps matching TRBD1 (5 bases). Germline-derived CDR1 and CDR2 are SNHLY and FYNNEI. Trimming pared 2 bases from V and 4 bases from J, leaving 9 bases between. This CDR3 region has 14 residues. The CDR3 reads CASSESGRNQPQHF. CDR3 DNA, as far as it was read: TGTGCCAGCAGTGAATCAGGGCGAAATCAGCCC.

This clone was counted at least ten times. The read terminates 3 residues ahead of where the CDR3 ends, so the germline J gene completes it. The V call is TRBV28, the J call TRBJ1-2; D gene ambiguous. This CDR3 contains 12 residues. Per the germline V gene, CDR1 is MDHEN and CDR2 is SYDVKM. Trimming left V 4 bases short and J 5 bases short, with 8 bases between. CDR3 in amino acids: CASSYSQYGYTF. CDR3 DNA, as far as it was read: TGTGCCAGCAGTTACAGCCAATATGGC.

This clone was detected ten times or more. The read is 3 residues too short to cover the CDR3 end, so that end is filled in from the germline J gene. This rearrangement joins TRBV20-1 to TRBJ2-3; the match to TRBD1 covers 7 bases. V lost 6 bases, J lost 1 base, and 13 bases stayed unmatched. The CDR3 length is 16 residues. Germline lookup yields CDR1 DFQATT and CDR2 SNEGSKA (reference sequence). CDR3 DNA (partial): TGCAGTGCCCCCTGGCCGACAGGGCTGGGCACAGATACG. Its protein is CSAPWPTGLGTDT. In full, the CDR3 is CSAPWPTGLGTDTQYF.

At least ten counts were recorded for this clone. Coverage ceases 3 residues before the CDR3 finishes, and the germline J gene fills in the end. V is TRBV5-1 and J is TRBJ1-1, with D uncertain. This CDR3 comprises 12 residues. Looked up from germline, CDR1 is SGHRS and CDR2 is YFSETQ. The DNA read from the CDR3 is TGCGCCAGCAGCTTGTCCCCAGAAGAA. Translating it yields CASSLSPEE. Given in full, the CDR3 is CASSLSPEEAFF.

This clone was found many times. The CDR3 is cut off 3 residues early in the read; its end comes from the germline J gene. The chain links TRBV18 to TRBJ1-1; D ambiguous. Per the germline V gene, CDR1 is KGHSH and CDR2 is LQKENI. This CDR3 has 15 residues. The V and J ends lost 3 bases and 0 bases respectively, with 11 bases between them. This CDR3 reads CASSPSSQLNTEAFF. The DNA read from the CDR3 is TGTGCCAGCTCACCTAGCAGCCAACTGAACACTGAA. Combining the CDR3 with reference TRBV18 and TRBJ1-1 gives the whole variable domain NAGVMQNPRHLVRRRGQEARLRCSPMKGHSHVYWYRQLPEEGLKFMVYLQKENIIDESGMPKERFSAEFPKEGPSILRIQQVVRGDSAAYFCASSPSSQLNTEAFFGQGTRLTVV.

This clone appeared many times. The read ends 3 residues shy of where the CDR3 ends; the end is completed using the germline J gene. The V call is TRBV2, the J call TRBJ1-2; TRBD1 agrees at 7 bases. Germline V lookup: CDR1 SNHLY, CDR2 FYNNEI. This CDR3 is built from 14 residues. CDR3 DNA, as far as it was read: TGTGCCAGCAGTGAGAACGACAGGGATGCAGGC. It is translated as CASSENDRDAG. The whole CDR3 region reads CASSENDRDAGYTF.

This clone has a count of ten or more. The CDR3 end lies 3 residues beyond the end of the read and is filled in from the germline J gene. The chain is built from TRBV6-2 or TRBV6-3 and TRBJ2-7; D call uncertain. Germline CDR1 MNHEY, CDR2 SVGEGT. The V end lost 5 bases, the J end lost 2 bases, and 7 bases lay between the germline ends. CDR3 length equals 12 residues. CDR3 region: CASSQSTYEQYF. Partial CDR3 DNA: TGTGCCAGCAGTCAGAGTACCTACGAG.

At least ten counts were recorded for this clone. The CDR3 bases that were read are TGTGCCAGTAGTGTACAGGGTGGCCCTGGGGCCAACGTC. It codes for CASSVQGGPGANV. The full CDR3 sequence reads CASSVQGGPGANVLTF. V and J are TRBV19 and TRBJ2-6; tentatively, D is TRBD1 (6 bases). The read stops 3 residues short of the end of the CDR3; the missing end is completed from the germline J gene. CDR1 LNHDA and CDR2 SQIVND come from the germline V gene (reference sequence). With 5 bases removed from V and 2 bases from J, the gap between germline ends came to 13 bases. This CDR3 has 16 residues.

Many counts were recorded for this clone. The read ends 3 residues shy of where the CDR3 ends; the end is completed using the germline J gene. The genes are TRBV28 and TRBJ2-7; tentative D call: TRBD2 (5 bases). This CDR3 has 12 residues. Germline V lookup: CDR1 MDHEN, CDR2 SYDVKM. The V end was cut by 8 bases, the J end by 6 bases, with 14 bases between. This CDR3 reads CASQGLAFEQYF. The sequenced CDR3 bases are TGTGCCAGCCAAGGGCTAGCCTTCGAG.

This clone was observed a few times. The read gets to within 3 residues of the CDR3 end, and the germline J gene fills in the rest. The chain recombines TRBV11-2 with TRBJ1-2; D might be TRBD1 (6 bases). Germline lookup yields CDR1 SGHAT and CDR2 FQNNGV. The CDR3 sequence is 13 residues long. The CDR3 bases that were read are TGTGCCAGCAGCTCCTACAGGGAGGGCGGC. Its translation: CASSSYREGG. The whole CDR3 reads CASSSYREGGYTF. Together with reference TRBV11-2 and TRBJ1-2, the CDR3 gives the full variable domain: EAGVAQSPRYKIIEKRQSVAFWCNPISGHATLYWYQQILGQGPKLLIQFQNNGVVDDSQLPKDRFSAERLKGVDSTLKIQPAKLEDSAVYLCASSSYREGGYTFGSGTRLTVV.

Ten or more counts support this clone. The CDR3 goes on 3 residues after the read ends, and that part is filled in from the germline J gene. The genes are TRBV20-1 and TRBJ1-6; 12 nucleotides align to TRBD1. Trimming removed 3 bases from V and 6 bases from J; junction bases left unmatched: 18. Germline CDR1 reads DFQATT; CDR2 reads SNEGSKA (reference sequence). There are 20 residues in the CDR3. CDR3 amino acids: CSARGPLRDRGRSRNSPLHF. Partial CDR3 DNA: TGCAGTGCTAGGGGTCCCCTCCGGGACAGGGGGCGTTCACGTAATTCACCC.

This clone was seen repeatedly, ten times or more. The CDR3 extends 3 residues past the end of the read, so its final part is completed from the germline J gene. The chain employs TRBV6-2 or TRBV6-3 and TRBJ2-7; 9 bases map to TRBD1. Losses at the gene ends were 2 bases for V and 3 bases for J; bases not matched to a gene: 8. Germline-derived CDR1 and CDR2 are MNHEY and SVGEGT. CDR3 length: 16 residues. The covered CDR3 bases are TGTGCCAGCAGTTACAGCTTCAAGGGACAGGGCTACGAG. This codes for CASSYSFKGQGYE. The complete CDR3 protein is CASSYSFKGQGYEQYF.

This clone was seen ten or more times. CDR3 DNA, as far as it was read: TGTGCCAGCAGTTATATGTGGACAGGGGGCGACTATGGC. This translates into CASSYMWTGGDYG. The complete CDR3 reads CASSYMWTGGDYGYTF. The V call is TRBV27, the J call TRBJ1-2; TRBD1 matches at 11 bases. Read data end 3 residues before the CDR3 end; the end is taken from the germline J gene. Trimming removed 4 bases from V and 3 bases from J; junction bases left unmatched: 7. CDR1 is MNHEY, CDR2 SMNVEV, per germline (reference sequence). This CDR3 is 16 amino acids long.

This clone was observed at least ten times. The sequenced part of the CDR3 DNA is TGTGCCAGCAGCCCTGGACCCAGCGGCGAAGAGACC. Translation: CASSPGPSGEET. The entire CDR3 protein reads CASSPGPSGEETQYF. The chain links TRBV7-3 to TRBJ2-5; tentative D call: TRBD2 (5 bases). The CDR3 end is not reached by the read, which stops 3 residues before it; the germline J gene fills it in. CDR3 length: 15 amino acids. CDR1 is SGHTA, CDR2 FQGTGA, per germline. The V gene lost 5 bases and the J gene lost 3 bases, with 16 bases spanning the gap.

This clone has at least ten counts. Read data end 3 residues before the CDR3 end; the end is taken from the germline J gene. The chain has TRBV6-1 and TRBJ1-2, with a tentative D call TRBD1 (5 bases). CDR1 MNHNS and CDR2 SASEGT come from the germline V gene. The CDR3 contains 14 residues. V was shortened by 2 bases and J by 6 bases, with 13 bases between the two germline ends. The DNA read from the CDR3 is TGTGCCAGCAGTGAAAACAGAGGGGAGCATGGC. This codes for CASSENRGEHG. The CDR3 as a whole reads CASSENRGEHGYTF.

This clone was counted many times. The sequenced fragment ends 3 residues before the CDR3 boundary, so the rest is inferred from the germline J gene. The J gene is TRBJ2-7, the V gene TRBV20-1; 8 bases are shared with TRBD1. Germline loops: CDR1 DFQATT, CDR2 SNEGSKA (reference sequence). V dropped 5 bases and J dropped 6; count of bases not matched to a gene: 21. This CDR3 contains 17 residues. CDR3 bases read: TGCAGTGCTCCTCGTCCCGGGACAGGTTCAAAATTCGGCGAG. Its protein is CSAPRPGTGSKFGE. The full CDR3 sequence reads CSAPRPGTGSKFGEQYF.

This clone came up many times. Sequence at one end of the junction differs from germline and may be a read error. Read data end 3 residues before the CDR3 end; the end is taken from the germline J gene. The chain is built from TRBV19 and TRBJ2-3; TRBD2 matches 11 bases. The CDR3 covers 14 residues. CDR1 and CDR2 (germline): LNHDA, SQIVND (reference sequence). The CDR3 sequence: CATSTSGGSDTQYF. The CDR3 bases that were read are TGTGCCACTAGTACTAGCGGGGGTTCGGATACG.

There are many counts of this clone. The CDR3 end is not reached by the read, which stops 3 residues before it; the germline J gene fills it in. The chain carries TRBV19 and TRBJ1-1; D possibly corresponds to TRBD1 (5 bases). Germline V gene data show CDR1 as LNHDA and CDR2 as SQIVND (reference sequence). Trimming took off 7 bases at V and 4 bases at J, with 10 bases between the two ends. The CDR3 totals 12 residues. CDR3: CASIGGGTEAFF. The part of the CDR3 DNA that was read is TGTGCCAGTATCGGGGGGGGCACTGAA. The variable domain in full, with the rest retrieved from reference TRBV19 and TRBJ1-1, is DGGITQSPKYLFRKEGQNVTLSCEQNLNHDAMYWYRQDPGQGLRLIYYSQIVNDFQKGDIAEGYSVSREKKESFPLTVTSAQKNPTAFYLCASIGGGTEAFFGQGTRLTVV.

This clone was seen many times. Coverage ceases 3 residues before the CDR3 finishes, and the germline J gene fills in the end. The chain joins TRBV6-1 to TRBJ1-5, with 10 positions matching TRBD1. The CDR3 loop spans 16 amino acids. The V and J ends lost 4 bases and 5 bases, in that order; junction bases with no gene match: 8. CDR1 and CDR2 (germline): MNHNS, SASEGT. CDR3 region: CASSGEGTGVDQPQHF. The covered CDR3 bases are TGTGCCAGCAGTGGGGAAGGGACAGGGGTCGATCAGCCC.